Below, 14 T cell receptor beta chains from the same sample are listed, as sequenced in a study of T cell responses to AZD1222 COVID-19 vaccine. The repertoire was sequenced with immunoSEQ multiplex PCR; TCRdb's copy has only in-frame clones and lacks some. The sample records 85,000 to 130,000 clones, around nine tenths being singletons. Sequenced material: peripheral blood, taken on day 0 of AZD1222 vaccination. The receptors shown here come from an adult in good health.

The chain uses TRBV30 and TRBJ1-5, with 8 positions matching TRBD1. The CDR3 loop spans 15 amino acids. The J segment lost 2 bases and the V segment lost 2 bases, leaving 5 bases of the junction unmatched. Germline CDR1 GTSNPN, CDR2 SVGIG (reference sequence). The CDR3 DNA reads TGTGCCTGGAGTAACGACAGGGGAGGCAATCAGCCCCAGCATTTT. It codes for CAWSNDRGGNQPQHF.

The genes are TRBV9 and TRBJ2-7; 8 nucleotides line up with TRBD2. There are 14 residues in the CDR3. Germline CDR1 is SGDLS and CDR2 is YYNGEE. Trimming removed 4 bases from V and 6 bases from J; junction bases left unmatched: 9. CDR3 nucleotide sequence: TGTGCCAGCAGCCCCCGGGGGGGGCGCCTCGAGCAGTACTTC. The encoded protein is CASSPRGGRLEQYF.

The CDR3 DNA sequence: TGTGCCAGCAGTTCCAGGGACGTCGGCAATCAGCCCCAGCATTTT. Translated, it gives CASSSRDVGNQPQHF. The chain links TRBV6-5 to TRBJ1-5, with D possibly matching TRBD1 (5 bases). Deletions cut 4 bases from V and 2 bases from J, with 12 bases between. This CDR3 is 15 amino acids long. CDR1 MNHEY and CDR2 SVGAGI come from the germline V gene.

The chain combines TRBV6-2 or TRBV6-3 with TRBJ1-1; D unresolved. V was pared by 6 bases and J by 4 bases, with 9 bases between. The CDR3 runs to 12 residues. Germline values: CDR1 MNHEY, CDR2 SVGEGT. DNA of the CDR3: TGTGCCAGCAGCCGGGTTTCCACTGAAGCTTTCTTT. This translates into CASSRVSTEAFF.

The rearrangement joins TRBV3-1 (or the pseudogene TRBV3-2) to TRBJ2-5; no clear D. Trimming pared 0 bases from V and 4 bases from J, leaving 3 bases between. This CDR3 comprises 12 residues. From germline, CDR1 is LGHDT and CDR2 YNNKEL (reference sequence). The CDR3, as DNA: TGTGCCAGCAGCCAAGAAACAGAGACCCAGTACTTC. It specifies CASSQETETQYF.

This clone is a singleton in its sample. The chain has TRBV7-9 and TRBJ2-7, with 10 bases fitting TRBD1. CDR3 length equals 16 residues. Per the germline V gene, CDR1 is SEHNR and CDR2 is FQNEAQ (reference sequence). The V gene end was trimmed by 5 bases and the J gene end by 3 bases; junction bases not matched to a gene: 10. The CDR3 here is CASSLLTGGPHYEQYF. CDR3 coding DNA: TGTGCCAGCAGCCTCCTGACAGGGGGCCCCCACTACGAGCAGTACTTC.

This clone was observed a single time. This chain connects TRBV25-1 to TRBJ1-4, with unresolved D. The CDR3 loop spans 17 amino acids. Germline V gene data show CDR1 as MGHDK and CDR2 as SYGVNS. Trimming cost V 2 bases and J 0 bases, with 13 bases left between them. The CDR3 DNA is TGTGCCAGCAGTGAAAGGGTACACCTTGCAACTAATGAAAAACTGTTTTTT. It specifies CASSERVHLATNEKLFF. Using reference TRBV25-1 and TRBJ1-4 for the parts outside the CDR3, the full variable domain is EADIYQTPRYLVIGTGKKITLECSQTMGHDKMYWYQQDPGMELHLIHYSYGVNSTEKGDLSSESTVSRIRTEHFPLTLESARPSHTSQYLCASSERVHLATNEKLFFGSGTQLSVL.

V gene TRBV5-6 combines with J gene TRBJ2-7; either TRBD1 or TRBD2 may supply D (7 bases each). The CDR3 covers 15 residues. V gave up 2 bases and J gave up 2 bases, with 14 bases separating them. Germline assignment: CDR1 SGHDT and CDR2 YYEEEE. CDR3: CASSLAGGLPYEQYF. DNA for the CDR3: TGTGCCAGCAGCTTAGCAGGGGGACTACCCTACGAGCAGTACTTC.

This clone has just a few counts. The CDR3 spells CASSLGRQTYGYTF. The CDR3 bases are TGTGCCAGCAGCTTGGGGAGGCAGACCTATGGCTACACCTTC. The rearrangement joins TRBV7-2 to TRBJ1-2; D is undetermined. V was pared by 3 bases and J by 4 bases, with 12 bases between. The CDR3 extends over 14 amino acids. Germline CDR1 is SGHTA and CDR2 is FQGNSA. The full variable domain, with the rest looked up from reference TRBV7-2 and TRBJ1-2, is GAGVSQSPSNKVTEKGKDVELRCDPISGHTALYWYRQSLGQGLEFLIYFQGNSAPDKSGLPSDRFSAERTGGSVSTLTIQRTQQEDSAVYLCASSLGRQTYGYTFGSGTRLTVV.

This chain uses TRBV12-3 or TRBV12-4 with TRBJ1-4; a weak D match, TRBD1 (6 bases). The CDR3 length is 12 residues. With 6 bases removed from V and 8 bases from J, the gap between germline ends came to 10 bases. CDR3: CASRLGQEKLFF. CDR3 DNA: TGTGCCAGCAGGCTCGGACAGGAAAAACTGTTTTTT.

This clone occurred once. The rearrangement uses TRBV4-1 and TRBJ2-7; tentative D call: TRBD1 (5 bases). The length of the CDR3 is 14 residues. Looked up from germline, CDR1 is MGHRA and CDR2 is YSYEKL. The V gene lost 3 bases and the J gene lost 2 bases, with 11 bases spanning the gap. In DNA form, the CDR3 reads TGCGCCAGCAGCCAGAAGACAGTAACCTACGAGCAGTACTTC. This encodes CASSQKTVTYEQYF.

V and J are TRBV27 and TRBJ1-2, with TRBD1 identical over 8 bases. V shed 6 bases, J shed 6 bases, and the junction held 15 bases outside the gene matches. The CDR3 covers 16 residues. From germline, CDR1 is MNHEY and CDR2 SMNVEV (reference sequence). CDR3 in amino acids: CASRLLPRTGPDGYTF. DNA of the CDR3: TGTGCCAGCAGACTACTACCCAGGACAGGGCCCGATGGCTACACCTTC.

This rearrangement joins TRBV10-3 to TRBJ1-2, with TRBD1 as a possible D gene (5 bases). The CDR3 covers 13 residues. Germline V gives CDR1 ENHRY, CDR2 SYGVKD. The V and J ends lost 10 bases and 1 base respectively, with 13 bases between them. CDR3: CATSSDSNYGYTF. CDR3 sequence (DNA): TGTGCCACCTCCTCTGACAGTAACTATGGCTACACCTTC.

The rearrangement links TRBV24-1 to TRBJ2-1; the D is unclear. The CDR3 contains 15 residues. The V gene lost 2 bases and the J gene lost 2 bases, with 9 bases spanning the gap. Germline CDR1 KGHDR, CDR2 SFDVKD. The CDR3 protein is CATSDWKGTYNEQFF. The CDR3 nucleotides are TGTGCCACCAGTGATTGGAAGGGAACCTACAATGAGCAGTTCTTC.